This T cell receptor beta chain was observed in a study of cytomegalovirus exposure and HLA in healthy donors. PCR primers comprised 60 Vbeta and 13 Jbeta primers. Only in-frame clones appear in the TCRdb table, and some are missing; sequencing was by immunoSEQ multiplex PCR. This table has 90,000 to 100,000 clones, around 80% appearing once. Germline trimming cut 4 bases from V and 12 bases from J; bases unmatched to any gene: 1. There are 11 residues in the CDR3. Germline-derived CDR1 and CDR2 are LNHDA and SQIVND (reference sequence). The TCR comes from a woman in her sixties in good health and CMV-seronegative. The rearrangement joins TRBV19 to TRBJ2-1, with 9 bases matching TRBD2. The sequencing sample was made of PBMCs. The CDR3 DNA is TGTGCCAGTAGTACAGCGGGAGGGCAGTTCTTC. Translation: CASSTAGGQFF.